This T cell receptor (beta chain) is from a study of OX40 agonist ivuxolimab in advanced cancers. Study-level points and caveats: At 0.1 to 3.0 mg/kg, CD4+ and CD8+ blood T cells expanded clonally by week 6. Among T cells, CD8+ cells averaged more expanded clones than CD4+ cells. Clonal expansion among partial responders at 0.1-3.0 mg/kg ranked near the lowest.

Produced via immunoSEQ multiplex PCR; TCRdb's table is partial and in-frame only. The table has about 50,000 clones, roughly 90% seen once. About this clone: Its antigen is still unknown.

This CDR3 contains 18 residues. Trimming removed 4 bases from V and 3 bases from J; junction bases left unmatched: 15. The germline V gene has CDR1 SGHVS and CDR2 FNYEAQ. The chain joins TRBV7-6 to TRBJ2-7, with TRBD2 matching 10 bases. This clonotype was obtained from an adult with an advanced solid tumor such as melanoma, head and neck, liver or kidney cancer. This material consisted of CD4+ or CD8+ T cells sorted from blood, taken in a trial of the OX40 agonist ivuxolimab. CDR3 nucleotides: TGTGCCAGCAGCTGGGGTCCCAGAGGAGGACTAGCGGACTACGAGCAGTACTTC. This gives the protein CASSWGPRGGLADYEQYF.